Below are 20 T cell receptor beta chains sequenced from a single sample in a study of Ad26.COV2.S vaccination and SARS-CoV-2 variants. Specified treatment: roughly 19 received Ad26.COV2.S at low or high dose, single or two shots; five or six received placebo; per-sample allocation not given. Day 63 after the first vaccine or placebo injection was the time point for sampling. Sequencing used immunoSEQ multiplex PCR; TCRdb keeps in-frame clones, though not all of them. The sample shows about 460,000 clones, 80% to 90% of them seen only once. The starting material was peripheral blood, obtained in a trial of Ad26.COV2.S vaccine versus placebo. These receptors all come from a person aged 18-60 years who received the Ad26.COV2.S COVID-19 vaccine or a placebo.

The rearrangement joins TRBV6-5 to TRBJ2-2; the D is unclear. Germline loops: CDR1 MNHEY, CDR2 SVGAGI. The CDR3 covers 15 residues. V lost 6 bases to trimming and J lost 2 bases, with 13 bases between them. CDR3 in DNA: TGTGCCAGCAGCCGACCCCGCGCCAACACCGGGGAGCTGTTTTTT. This encodes CASSRPRANTGELFF.

J is TRBJ1-5 and V is TRBV28, with 9 bases that match TRBD1. This CDR3 has 16 amino acids. Unmatched junction bases numbered 17, after V lost 5 bases and J lost 12 bases. CDR1 is MDHEN and CDR2 is SYDVKM in the germline V gene. CDR3 sequence: CASSPPLTGGDSSQHF. DNA of the CDR3: TGTGCCAGCAGTCCACCCCTAACAGGGGGCGATTCTAGCCAGCATTTT. The full variable domain, in which reference TRBV28 and TRBJ1-5 provide the parts outside the CDR3, is DVKVTQSSRYLVKRTGEKVFLECVQDMDHENMFWYRQDPGLGLRLIYFSYDVKMKEKGDIPEGYSVSREKKERFSLILESASTNQTSMYLCASSPPLTGGDSSQHFGDGTRLSIL.

The chain recombines TRBV9 with TRBJ2-5, with D perhaps matching TRBD1 or TRBD2 (6 bases each). CDR3 length: 15 amino acids. Germline CDR1 and CDR2: SGDLS and YYNGEE. V dropped 5 bases and J dropped 1 base, with 15 bases sitting between them. CDR3 bases: TGTGCCAGCAGACCCTCCGGGGGCCCCCAAGAGACCCAGTACTTC. This codes for CASRPSGGPQETQYF.

At least ten counts were recorded for this clone. The chain couples TRBV4-1 to TRBJ2-1; the D is unclear. Germline assignment: CDR1 MGHRA and CDR2 YSYEKL. The CDR3 has 13 residues. Trimming shortened V by 2 bases and J by 10 bases, and 12 bases separated the two germline ends. CDR3: CASSQLEPREQFF. The CDR3 DNA sequence: TGCGCCAGCAGCCAACTAGAACCCAGGGAGCAGTTCTTC.

The rearrangement links TRBV28 to TRBJ2-7; D ambiguous. V lost 6 bases and J lost 3, with 15 bases in between. The CDR3 extends over 14 amino acids. The germline V gene encodes CDR1 MDHEN and CDR2 SYDVKM. Here the CDR3 DNA reads TGTGCCAGCAGCCACAGTGTTGAGGTCTACGAGCAGTACTTC. Encoded protein: CASSHSVEVYEQYF.

V and J are TRBV24-1 and TRBJ2-1; TRBD2 might be the D (6 bases). The CDR3 totals 16 residues. V lost 4 bases, J lost 2 bases, and 14 bases lay in between. Germline-derived CDR1 and CDR2 are KGHDR and SFDVKD. The CDR3 sequence: CATSEGGTGPYNEQFF. The CDR3 bases are TGTGCCACCAGTGAGGGGGGAACGGGACCCTACAATGAGCAGTTCTTC.

V gene TRBV11-2 combines with J gene TRBJ2-7, with D perhaps matching TRBD1 or TRBD2 (5 bases each). The CDR3 spans 15 residues. The V end lost 3 bases, the J end lost 0 bases, and 12 bases lay between the germline ends. Per the germline V gene, CDR1 is SGHAT and CDR2 is FQNNGV. The DNA of the CDR3 is TGTGCCAGCAGCTTTTCCGGGGCCGACTCCTACGAGCAGTACTTC. This encodes CASSFSGADSYEQYF.

The chain employs TRBV12-3 or TRBV12-4 and TRBJ2-2; D is possibly TRBD1 (5 bases). CDR3 length: 13 residues. Deletions cut 6 bases from V and 1 base from J, with 6 bases between. The CDR3 is CASSGQNTGELFF. The DNA of the CDR3 is TGTGCCAGCAGCGGACAGAACACCGGGGAGCTGTTTTTT.

CDR3 residues: CASSYRTGYSNQPQHF. CDR3 DNA: TGTGCCAGCAGTTATCGGACAGGGTATAGCAATCAGCCCCAGCATTTT. The chain joins TRBV2 to TRBJ1-5; TRBD1 aligns across 8 bases. This CDR3 contains 16 residues. J gave up 0 bases and V 5 bases, and 6 bases lay outside the gene matches. Looked up from germline, CDR1 is SNHLY and CDR2 is FYNNEI.

The chain uses TRBV25-1 and TRBJ1-4, with TRBD1 identical over 8 bases. The CDR3 has 17 amino acids. The germline V gene encodes CDR1 MGHDK and CDR2 SYGVNS. After removal of 1 base from V and 0 bases from J, the junction contained 4 bases not matched to a gene. CDR3 coding DNA: TGTGCCAGCAGTGAATTATACAGGGGGGCAACTAATGAAAAACTGTTTTTT. Its translation is CASSELYRGATNEKLFF.

Worth noting for this clone: The junction shows a germline mismatch at one end, possibly a read error. CDR3 bases: TGCGCAGATATCAGGGGGACGGGGGGCACTGAAGCTTTCTTT. It yields the protein CADIRGTGGTEAFF. The gene calls are TRBV2 and TRBJ1-1; 7 bases match TRBD1. Per germline, CDR1 SNHLY and CDR2 FYNNEI. The CDR3 runs 14 residues. The complete variable domain, with remaining parts taken from reference TRBV2 and TRBJ1-1, reads EPEVTQTPSHQVTQMGQEVILRCVPISNHLYFYWYRQILGQKVEFLVSFYNNEISEKSEIFDDQFSVERPDGSNFTLKIRSTKLEDSAMYFCADIRGTGGTEAFFGQGTRLTVV.

CDR3 sequence reads: CATSRANTGELFF. The DNA of the CDR3 is TGTGCCACCAGTCGGGCGAACACCGGGGAGCTGTTTTTT. The J gene is TRBJ2-2, the V gene TRBV24-1; D not certain. The germline V gene has CDR1 KGHDR and CDR2 SFDVKD. The CDR3 has 13 amino acids. Trimming stripped 6 bases from V and 0 bases from J, with 4 bases between.

The rearrangement links TRBV9 to TRBJ2-1; 12 bases are a match to TRBD2. V dropped 1 base and J dropped 8; count of bases not matched to a gene: 4. The V gene's germline CDR1 is SGDLS and CDR2 YYNGEE. CDR3 length equals 15 residues. The CDR3 region is CASSVLSSGGDEQFF. In DNA form, the CDR3 reads TGTGCCAGCAGCGTACTGTCTAGCGGGGGGGATGAGCAGTTCTTC.

This chain links TRBV3-1 (or the pseudogene TRBV3-2) with TRBJ2-7, with 11 bases matching TRBD2. Germline CDR1 and CDR2: LGHDT and YNNKEL (reference sequence). V trimming: 5 bases; J trimming: 5 bases; junction bases outside the gene matches: 8. This CDR3 has 15 residues. As DNA, the CDR3 is TGTGCCAGCAGCGCAGCTAGCGGGAGGTTCAACGAGCAGTACTTC. Its translation is CASSAASGRFNEQYF.

In this sample, this clone turned up a few times. The rearrangement links TRBV6-2 or TRBV6-3 to TRBJ1-5, with 8 bases fitting TRBD1. Losses at the gene ends were 0 bases for V and 2 bases for J; bases not matched to a gene: 0. The CDR3 covers 15 residues. Germline V gene lookup returns CDR1 MNHEY and CDR2 SVGEGT. DNA of the CDR3: TGTGCCAGCAGTTACTCGGACAGGGGCAATCAGCCCCAGCATTTT. This codes for CASSYSDRGNQPQHF.

Ten or more counts support this clone. This CDR3 is also generated by other DNA sequences in the sample. The genes are TRBV9 and TRBJ1-5; the D gene is possibly TRBD1 (6 bases). V shed 0 bases and J shed 2 bases, with 9 bases lying between them. This CDR3 spans 15 amino acids. CDR1 SGDLS and CDR2 YYNGEE come from the germline V gene. CDR3 region: CASSVGGGGNQPQHF. The CDR3, as DNA: TGTGCCAGCAGCGTAGGGGGGGGCGGCAATCAGCCCCAGCATTTT.

This chain joins TRBV6-5 and TRBJ2-7, with TRBD1 matching 7 bases. Unmatched junction bases numbered 10, after V lost 6 bases and J lost 2 bases. The CDR3 extends over 15 amino acids. Germline loops: CDR1 MNHEY, CDR2 SVGAGI. The CDR3 region has the DNA TGTGCCAGCAGCCCGAACAGGGGCCCCACCTACGAGCAGTACTTC. It specifies CASSPNRGPTYEQYF.

This clone was counted once. The rearrangement links TRBV6-2 or TRBV6-3 to TRBJ2-3; no definite D call. V was pared by 0 bases and J by 3 bases, with 10 bases between. The CDR3 runs 15 residues. Germline V gives CDR1 MNHEY, CDR2 SVGEGT. In nucleotides, the CDR3 is TGTGCCAGCAGTTACTCTCGGGTTAGTACAGATACGCAGTATTTT. It is translated as CASSYSRVSTDTQYF.

The chain employs TRBV9 and TRBJ2-7; D gene ambiguous. Trimming stripped 0 bases from V and 6 bases from J, with 16 bases between. Germline V CDR1 and CDR2: SGDLS, YYNGEE. CDR3 length: 15 residues. The CDR3 nucleotides are TGTGCCAGCAGCGTAGCGGCTAGTCGTGGTACCGAGCAGTACTTC. Protein: CASSVAASRGTEQYF. Full variable domain (outside the CDR3, taken from reference TRBV9 and TRBJ2-7): DSGVTQTPKHLITATGQRVTLRCSPRSGDLSVYWYQQSLDQGLQFLIQYYNGEERAKGNILERFSAQQFPDLHSELNLSSLELGDSALYFCASSVAASRGTEQYFGPGTRLTVT.

This clone was found once. This chain connects TRBV28 to TRBJ2-5; 8 nucleotides align to TRBD1. The CDR3 consists of 13 residues. Germline CDR1 is MDHEN and CDR2 is SYDVKM. V lost 7 bases, J lost 5 bases, and 6 bases stayed unmatched. CDR3 in amino acids: CASTSGDRETQYF. The CDR3 region has the DNA TGTGCCAGCACCTCGGGGGACAGGGAGACCCAGTACTTC.